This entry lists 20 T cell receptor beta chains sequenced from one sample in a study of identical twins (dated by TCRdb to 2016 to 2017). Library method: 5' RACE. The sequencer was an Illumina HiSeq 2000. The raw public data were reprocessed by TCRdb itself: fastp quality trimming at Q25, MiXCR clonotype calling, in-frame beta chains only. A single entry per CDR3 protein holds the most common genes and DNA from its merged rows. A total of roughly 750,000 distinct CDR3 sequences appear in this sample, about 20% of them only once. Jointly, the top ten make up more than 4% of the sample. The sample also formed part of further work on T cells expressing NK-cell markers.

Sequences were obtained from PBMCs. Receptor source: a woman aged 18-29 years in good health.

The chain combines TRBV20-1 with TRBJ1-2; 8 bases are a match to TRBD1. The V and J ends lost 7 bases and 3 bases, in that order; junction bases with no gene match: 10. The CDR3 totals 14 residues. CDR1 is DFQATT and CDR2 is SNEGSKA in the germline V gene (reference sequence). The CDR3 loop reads CSVETGEGDYGYTF. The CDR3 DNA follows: TGCAGTGTCGAGACAGGGGAGGGGGACTATGGCTACACCTTC.

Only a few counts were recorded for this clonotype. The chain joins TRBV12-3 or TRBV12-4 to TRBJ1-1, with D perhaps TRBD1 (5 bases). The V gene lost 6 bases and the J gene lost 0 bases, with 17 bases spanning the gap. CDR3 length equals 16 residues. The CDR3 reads CASRDGKGLMNTEAFF. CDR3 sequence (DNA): TGTGCCAGCAGAGACGGGAAGGGGCTTATGAACACTGAAGCTTTCTTT.

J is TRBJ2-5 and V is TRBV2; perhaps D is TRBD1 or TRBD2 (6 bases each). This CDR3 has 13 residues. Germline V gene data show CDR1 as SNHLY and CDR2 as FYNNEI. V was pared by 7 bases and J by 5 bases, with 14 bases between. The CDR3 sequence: CASMGTGRETQYF. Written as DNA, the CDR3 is TGTGCCAGCATGGGTACAGGGAGGGAGACCCAGTACTTC.

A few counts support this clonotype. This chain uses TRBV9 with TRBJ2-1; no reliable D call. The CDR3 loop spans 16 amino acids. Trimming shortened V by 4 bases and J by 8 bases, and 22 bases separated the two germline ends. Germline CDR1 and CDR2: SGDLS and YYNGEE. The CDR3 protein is CASSPRPRKRSHEQFF. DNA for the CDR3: TGTGCCAGCAGCCCCCGGCCCCGGAAAAGGTCCCATGAGCAGTTCTTC.

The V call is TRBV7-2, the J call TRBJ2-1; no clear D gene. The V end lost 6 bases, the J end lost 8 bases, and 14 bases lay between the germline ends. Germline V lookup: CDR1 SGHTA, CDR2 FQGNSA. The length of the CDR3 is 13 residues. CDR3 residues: CASRPSRSYEQFF. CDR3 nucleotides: TGTGCCAGCAGACCTAGTCGTAGCTATGAGCAGTTCTTC.

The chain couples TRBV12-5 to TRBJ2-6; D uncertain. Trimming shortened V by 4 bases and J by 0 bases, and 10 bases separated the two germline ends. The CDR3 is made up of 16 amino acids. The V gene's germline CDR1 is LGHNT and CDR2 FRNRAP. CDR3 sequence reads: CASGYLRISGANVLTF. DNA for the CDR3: TGTGCTAGTGGTTATCTTAGAATCTCTGGGGCCAACGTCCTGACTTTC.

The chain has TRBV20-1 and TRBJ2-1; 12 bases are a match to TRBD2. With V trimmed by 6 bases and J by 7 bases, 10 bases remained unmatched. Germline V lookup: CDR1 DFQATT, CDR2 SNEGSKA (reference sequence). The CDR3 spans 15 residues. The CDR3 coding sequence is TGCAGTGCCCAAGGCACTAGCGGGGGGTGGAATGAGCAGTTCTTC. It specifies CSAQGTSGGWNEQFF.

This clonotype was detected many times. The CDR3 DNA is TGTGCCAGCAGTTACTCTGCGGGGCGGCGCACAGATACGCAGTATTTT. Protein product: CASSYSAGRRTDTQYF. The genes are TRBV6-5 and TRBJ2-3; D is possibly TRBD2 (6 bases). V was shortened by 0 bases and J by 1 base, with 11 bases between the two germline ends. The germline V gene encodes CDR1 MNHEY and CDR2 SVGAGI. There are 16 residues in the CDR3.

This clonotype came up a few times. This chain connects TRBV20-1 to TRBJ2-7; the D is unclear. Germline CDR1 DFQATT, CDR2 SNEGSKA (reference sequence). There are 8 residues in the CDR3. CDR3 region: CTPGEQYF. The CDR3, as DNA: TGCACCCCGGGTGAGCAGTACTTC.

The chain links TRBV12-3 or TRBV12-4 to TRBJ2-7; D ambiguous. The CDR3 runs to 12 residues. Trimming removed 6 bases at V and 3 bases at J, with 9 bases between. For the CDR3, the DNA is TGTGCCAGCAGCTCAGCGCTCTACGAGCAGTACTTC. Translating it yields CASSSALYEQYF.

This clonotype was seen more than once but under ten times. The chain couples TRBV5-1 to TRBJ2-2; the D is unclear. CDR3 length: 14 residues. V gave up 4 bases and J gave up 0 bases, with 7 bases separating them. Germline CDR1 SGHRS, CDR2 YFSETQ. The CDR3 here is CASSTPPNTGELFF. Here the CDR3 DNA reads TGCGCCAGCAGCACACCACCGAACACCGGGGAGCTGTTTTTT.

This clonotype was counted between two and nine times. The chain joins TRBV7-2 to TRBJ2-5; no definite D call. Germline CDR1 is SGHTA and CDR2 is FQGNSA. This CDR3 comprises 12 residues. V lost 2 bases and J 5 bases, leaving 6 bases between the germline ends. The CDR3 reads CASSLSWETQYF. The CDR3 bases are TGTGCCAGCAGCTTAAGTTGGGAGACCCAGTACTTC.

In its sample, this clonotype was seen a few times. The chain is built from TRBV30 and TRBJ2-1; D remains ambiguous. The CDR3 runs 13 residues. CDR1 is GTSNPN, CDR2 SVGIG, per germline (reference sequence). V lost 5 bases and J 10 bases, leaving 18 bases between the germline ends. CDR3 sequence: CAWLIVGGREQFF. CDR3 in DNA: TGTGCCTGGCTTATTGTGGGCGGCCGGGAGCAGTTCTTC.

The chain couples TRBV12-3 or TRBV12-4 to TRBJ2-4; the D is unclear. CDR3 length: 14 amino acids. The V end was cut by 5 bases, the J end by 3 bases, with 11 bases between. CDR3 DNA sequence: TGTGCCAGCAGTACTCGGCGAGGCAAAAACATTCAGTACTTC. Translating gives CASSTRRGKNIQYF.

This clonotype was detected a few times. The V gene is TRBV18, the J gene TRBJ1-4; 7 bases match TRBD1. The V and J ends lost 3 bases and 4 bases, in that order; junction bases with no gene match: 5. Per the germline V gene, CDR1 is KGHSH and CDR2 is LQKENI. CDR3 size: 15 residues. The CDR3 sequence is CASSPNGQVNEKLFF. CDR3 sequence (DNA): TGTGCCAGCTCACCTAACGGACAGGTTAATGAAAAACTGTTTTTT. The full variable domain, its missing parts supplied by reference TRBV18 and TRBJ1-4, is NAGVMQNPRHLVRRRGQEARLRCSPMKGHSHVYWYRQLPEEGLKFMVYLQKENIIDESGMPKERFSAEFPKEGPSILRIQQVVRGDSAAYFCASSPNGQVNEKLFFGSGTQLSVL.

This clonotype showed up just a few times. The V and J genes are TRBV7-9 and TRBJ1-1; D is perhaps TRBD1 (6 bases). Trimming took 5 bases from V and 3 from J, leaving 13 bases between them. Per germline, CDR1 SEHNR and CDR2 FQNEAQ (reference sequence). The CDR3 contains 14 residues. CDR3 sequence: CASSRLGAYTEAFF. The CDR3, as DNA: TGTGCCAGCAGCCGCCTGGGGGCGTACACTGAAGCTTTCTTT.

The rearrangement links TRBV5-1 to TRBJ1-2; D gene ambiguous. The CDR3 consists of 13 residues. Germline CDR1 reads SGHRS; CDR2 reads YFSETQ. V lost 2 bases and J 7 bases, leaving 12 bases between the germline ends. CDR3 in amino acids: CASSFNVQTGYTF. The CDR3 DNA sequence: TGCGCCAGCAGCTTTAATGTCCAGACTGGCTACACCTTC.

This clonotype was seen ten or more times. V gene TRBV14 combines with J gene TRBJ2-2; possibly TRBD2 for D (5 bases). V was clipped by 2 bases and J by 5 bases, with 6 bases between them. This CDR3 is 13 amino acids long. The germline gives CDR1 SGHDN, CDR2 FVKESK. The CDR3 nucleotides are TGTGCCAGCAGCCAAACTAGGACCGGGGAGCTGTTTTTT. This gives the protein CASSQTRTGELFF.

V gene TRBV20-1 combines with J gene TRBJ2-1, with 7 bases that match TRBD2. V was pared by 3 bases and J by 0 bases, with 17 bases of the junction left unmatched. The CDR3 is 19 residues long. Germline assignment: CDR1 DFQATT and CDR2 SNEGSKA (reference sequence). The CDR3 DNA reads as TGCAGTGCTAGTGGGGGTGCGGGAGATTCGTTCGTCTCCTACAATGAGCAGTTCTTC. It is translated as CSASGGAGDSFVSYNEQFF.

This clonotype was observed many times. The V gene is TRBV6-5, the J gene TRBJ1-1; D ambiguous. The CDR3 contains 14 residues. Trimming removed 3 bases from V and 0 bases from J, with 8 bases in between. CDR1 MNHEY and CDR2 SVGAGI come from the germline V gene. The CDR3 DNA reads TGTGCCAGCAGTTATTCCGGAATGAACACTGAAGCTTTCTTT. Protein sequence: CASSYSGMNTEAFF.